The rows below give T cell receptor beta chains drawn from one sample of a study of blood T cell repertoires in COVID-19. Generated by immunoSEQ multiplex PCR, the TCRdb table keeps only in-frame clones and is missing some. The table lists roughly 27,000 clones, approximately 77% of them singletons. The sequenced sample was peripheral blood. All receptors derive from a man at least 80 years old with active or convalescent COVID-19. Each CDR3 is given with its conserved first and last residue. The D gene is left open where the match is weak. Not every row has a clone size; where given, it reads once, few, many or a size class.

v_gene	abundance	d_gene	j_gene	CDR3nt	CDR3aa
TRBV5-1	.	TRBD1	TRBJ2-7	TGCGCCAGCAGCCCCGGGACAGGAAGGTCCCACGAGCAGTACTTC	CASSPGTGRSHEQYF
TRBV28	.	.	TRBJ1-2	TGTGCCAGCAGCTTTTTCTATGGCTACACCTTC	CASSFFYGYTF
TRBV2	.	TRBD1	TRBJ1-4	TGTGCCAGCTCCCAGGGGGCGCGTTATGAAAAACTGTTTTTT	CASSQGARYEKLFF
TRBV27	.	TRBD2	TRBJ2-7	TGTGCCAGCAGCAGACTAGCGGGAGTCTTAGGCGAGCAGTACTTC	CASSRLAGVLGEQYF
TRBV7-9	.	.	TRBJ2-7	TGTGCCAGCAGCGGCGCCTCGGGTCCAGCAGTCCGGTACTTC	CASSGASGPAVRYF
TRBV6-6	.	.	TRBJ2-2	TGTGCCAGCAGTTCCAGTACCGGGGAGCTGTTTTTT	CASSSSTGELFF
TRBV7-6	.	TRBD1	TRBJ1-5	TGTGCCAGCAGCTTAGGACCCTTCAGGGGGCGCGGGAACAATCAGCCCCAGCATTTT	CASSLGPFRGRGNNQPQHF
TRBV12-3/TRBV12-4	.	.	TRBJ1-2	TGTGCCAGCTCATCTCGGGAAGACGCTGGCTACACCTTC	CASSSREDAGYTF
TRBV5-5	once	TRBD1	TRBJ2-4	TGTGCCAGCAGCTCGGGACAGGGAGCCAAAAACATTCAGTACTTC	CASSSGQGAKNIQYF
TRBV20-1	.	.	TRBJ1-5	TGCAGTGCTAGTCGGGGTATGGGCAATCAGCCCCAGCATTTT	CSASRGMGNQPQHF
TRBV9	.	.	TRBJ1-1	TGTGCCAGCAGCCCCCCTACAGGGAAGGGTCTTAGGAACACTGAAGCTTTCTTT	CASSPPTGKGLRNTEAFF
TRBV15	.	TRBD1	TRBJ2-4	TGTGCCACCAGCAGAGATCCAGGACAGGGTGGCAAAAACATTCAGTACTTC	CATSRDPGQGGKNIQYF
TRBV19	.	.	TRBJ1-5	TGTGCCAGTAAGACGGACAAATACTCAATCAGCCCCCAGCATTTT	CASKTDKYSISPQHF
TRBV15	.	.	TRBJ1-3	TGTGCCACCAGCAGAGACGATCTACAGCACTCTGGAAACACCATATATTTT	CATSRDDLQHSGNTIYF
TRBV25-1	.	TRBD1	TRBJ1-6	TGTGCCAGCAGTTGGGGACAGGCCTCCTATAATTCACCCCTCCACTTT	CASSWGQASYNSPLHF
TRBV11-2	.	.	TRBJ2-2	TGTGCCAGCAGCAACGCGGGGTTCGGGGAGCTGTTTTTT	CASSNAGFGELFF
TRBV18	.	.	TRBJ1-2	TGTGCCAGCTCACCAAAGGGGGACTATGGCTACACCTTC	CASSPKGDYGYTF
TRBV4-2	.	.	TRBJ1-4	TGTGCCAGCAGCCAAGATTATTTTCGTGCAACTAATGAAAAACTGTTTTTT	CASSQDYFRATNEKLFF
TRBV7-9	.	.	TRBJ1-1	TGTGCCAGCAGCTTCTGGGAGTACACTGAAGCTTTCTTT	CASSFWEYTEAFF
TRBV9	.	.	TRBJ2-1	TGTGCCAGCAGCGCCAGAGGGGGGGCGCGGAACAATGAGCAGTTCTTC	CASSARGGARNNEQFF
TRBV3-1/TRBV3-2	.	.	TRBJ2-5	TGTGCCAGCAGCCCCCCCGCGGGCCAAGAGACCCAGTACTTC	CASSPPAGQETQYF
TRBV27	.	.	TRBJ1-1	TGTGCCAGCGGCGGGACCTACACTGAAGCTTTCTTT	CASGGTYTEAFF
TRBV5-1	.	.	TRBJ1-4	TGCGCCAGCAGCAAGGGAGCAACTAATGAAAAACTGTTTTTT	CASSKGATNEKLFF
TRBV18	.	TRBD2	TRBJ2-7	TGTGCCAGCTCGGGTACTAGCGCTTACGAGCAGTACTTC	CASSGTSAYEQYF
TRBV5-1	.	TRBD1	TRBJ2-1	TGCGCCAGCAGCAGATGGGACAGTATCGATGAGCAGTTCTTC	CASSRWDSIDEQFF
TRBV11-2	.	TRBD2	TRBJ2-7	TGTGCCAGCAGCCGGACTAGCGGGATCTACGAGCAGTACTTC	CASSRTSGIYEQYF
TRBV19	.	.	TRBJ1-1	TGTGCCAGTAGTATGGGGGGGGGCACTGAAGCTTTCTTT	CASSMGGGTEAFF
TRBV14	.	TRBD1	TRBJ1-2	TGTGCCAGCAGCCCTTGGGACAGCCCCCTCTATGGCTACACCTTC	CASSPWDSPLYGYTF
TRBV5-6	.	TRBD2	TRBJ2-5	TGTGCCAGCAGCCAGACGAGAAGGGCGGGAGGGCCTCAAGAGACCCAGTACTTC	CASSQTRRAGGPQETQYF
TRBV2	.	TRBD1	TRBJ1-6	TGTGCCAGCAGTCTCCGGCCACAGGGGAGCTCCTATAATTCACCCCTCCACTTT	CASSLRPQGSSYNSPLHF
TRBV7-3	.	TRBD1	TRBJ1-1	TGTGCCAGCAGCTTACTGGGACAGGGGACTGAAGCTTTCTTT	CASSLLGQGTEAFF
TRBV7-9	.	.	TRBJ2-5	TGTGCCAGCAGCTTAGGAGTTCAAGAGACCCAGTACTTC	CASSLGVQETQYF
TRBV29-1	.	.	TRBJ2-1	TGCAGCGTTGAACACCCGGGACTCCTCAGTTTCAATGAGCAGTTCTTC	CSVEHPGLLSFNEQFF
TRBV5-4	.	.	TRBJ1-6	TGTGCCAGCAGCTTTAACAGGGATTCACCCCTCCACTTT	CASSFNRDSPLHF
TRBV18	.	TRBD1	TRBJ2-5	TGTGCCAGCTCACCACAGGGACAGCTACAAGAGACCCAGTACTTC	CASSPQGQLQETQYF